Each of the 27 T cell receptor beta chains below was sequenced from the same sample in a study of beta chain features in type 1 diabetes. Study results and limitations: For Type 1 diabetes patients, all four CD4+ subsets carried TCRB CDR3s that were moderately but significantly shorter.

Their recognized antigens are unknown. Investigators reverse transcribed all isolated RNA, so they sequenced expressed TCRB transcripts. Clones were read by immunoSEQ multiplex PCR, and TCRdb kept only the in-frame ones, dropping some. The sample has roughly 700,000 clones, under 15% seen once. What was sequenced was naive CD4+ T cells from blood. Source of these receptors: a man younger than 30 with type 1 diabetes.

This clone has only a few counts. Additional DNA sequences in this sample encode the identical CDR3. This chain joins TRBV4-1 and TRBJ2-2; 7 bases are shared with TRBD2. The CDR3 is made up of 16 amino acids. Germline lookup yields CDR1 MGHRA and CDR2 YSYEKL. J lost 0 bases, V lost 0 bases, and 1 base had no gene match. CDR3 protein: CASSQDRGANTGELFF. For the CDR3, the DNA is TGCGCCAGCAGCCAAGATCGGGGGGCGAACACCGGGGAGCTGTTTTTT.

The chain recombines TRBV25-1 with TRBJ1-2; 7 bases match TRBD1. Trimming removed 0 bases from V and 4 bases from J; junction bases left unmatched: 5. Germline V gene lookup returns CDR1 MGHDK and CDR2 SYGVNS. The CDR3 spans 15 residues. This CDR3 is CASSEYLGGGYGYTF. CDR3 bases: TGTGCCAGCAGTGAATATTTAGGGGGCGGCTATGGCTACACCTTC.

The rearrangement links TRBV5-6 to TRBJ1-6; D perhaps matches TRBD1 (6 bases). Germline loops: CDR1 SGHDT, CDR2 YYEEEE. With 7 bases removed from V and 5 bases from J, the gap between germline ends came to 16 bases. The CDR3 spans 15 residues. CDR3 loop: CASSTQGYDNSPLHF. CDR3 DNA sequence: TGTGCCAGCTCAACCCAGGGGTACGATAATTCACCCCTCCACTTT.

This clone occurred a few times. V usage is TRBV10-3 and J usage is TRBJ2-7, with 8 bases that match TRBD1. The CDR3 totals 15 residues. J was trimmed by 2 bases and V by 7 bases; bases with no gene match: 10. Germline CDR1 and CDR2: ENHRY and SYGVKD. CDR3 in DNA: TGTGCCATCACCGCGGCAGACAGGGGTACCTACGAGCAGTACTTC. Protein: CAITAADRGTYEQYF.

The V call is TRBV19, the J call TRBJ1-4; 9 bases match TRBD1. Germline V gene data show CDR1 as LNHDA and CDR2 as SQIVND (reference sequence). The CDR3 has 13 amino acids. The ends lost 8 bases at V and 6 bases at J; junction bases unmatched: 4. The CDR3 reads CASGRDRDEKLFF. CDR3 coding DNA: TGTGCCAGTGGACGGGACAGGGATGAAAAACTGTTTTTT.

The chain employs TRBV28 and TRBJ1-2; unclear D gene. The CDR3 extends over 14 amino acids. From germline, CDR1 is MDHEN and CDR2 SYDVKM. With 3 bases removed from V and 3 bases from J, the gap between germline ends came to 11 bases. The CDR3 DNA sequence: TGTGCCAGCAGTTTGCGGCATCAAGACTATGGCTACACCTTC. Protein sequence: CASSLRHQDYGYTF.

This clone was observed a few times. The V and J genes are TRBV9 and TRBJ2-5; D tentatively reads TRBD1 or TRBD2 (5 bases each). CDR1 SGDLS and CDR2 YYNGEE come from the germline V gene. The CDR3 runs to 14 residues. V was shortened by 3 bases and J by 3 bases, with 12 bases between the two germline ends. The CDR3: CASSAGPREETQYF. DNA of the CDR3: TGTGCCAGCAGCGCGGGGCCCAGGGAAGAGACCCAGTACTTC. Filled out from reference TRBV9 and TRBJ2-5, the complete variable domain reads DSGVTQTPKHLITATGQRVTLRCSPRSGDLSVYWYQQSLDQGLQFLIQYYNGEERAKGNILERFSAQQFPDLHSELNLSSLELGDSALYFCASSAGPREETQYFGPGTRLLVL.

V and J are TRBV6-5 and TRBJ1-4; 9 nucleotides line up with TRBD1. This CDR3 comprises 15 residues. The trim removed 6 bases at V and 8 bases at J, leaving 10 bases unmatched. Germline V gene sequence: CDR1 MNHEY, CDR2 SVGAGI. In nucleotides, the CDR3 is TGTGCCAGCAGCCGGAGAGGACAGGGGAGGGAAAAACTGTTTTTT. Translation: CASSRRGQGREKLFF.

The table lists this clone with a few counts. The chain recombines TRBV7-2 with TRBJ1-5; TRBD1 is a possible D gene (5 bases). The CDR3 loop spans 15 amino acids. Germline V CDR1 and CDR2: SGHTA, FQGNSA. Trimming took 3 bases from V and 2 from J, leaving 11 bases between them. The CDR3: CASSFTGGGNQPQHF. In DNA form, the CDR3 reads TGTGCCAGCAGCTTCACGGGGGGAGGCAATCAGCCCCAGCATTTT.

CDR3 sequence reads: CASSEQGYLSSYNSPLHF. CDR3 nucleotides: TGTGCCAGCAGTGAACAGGGATACTTGAGCTCCTATAATTCACCCCTCCACTTT. The chain links TRBV2 to TRBJ1-6; tentatively, D is TRBD1 (5 bases). The CDR3 has 18 residues. The V gene's germline CDR1 is SNHLY and CDR2 FYNNEI. Trimming left V 2 bases short and J 0 bases short, with 14 bases between. The full variable domain, its missing parts supplied by reference TRBV2 and TRBJ1-6, is EPEVTQTPSHQVTQMGQEVILRCVPISNHLYFYWYRQILGQKVEFLVSFYNNEISEKSEIFDDQFSVERPDGSNFTLKIRSTKLEDSAMYFCASSEQGYLSSYNSPLHFGNGTRLTVT.

A few counts support this clone. The chain uses TRBV2 and TRBJ2-7, with D uncertain. Germline values: CDR1 SNHLY, CDR2 FYNNEI. The CDR3 is 12 amino acids. Trimming removed 3 bases at V and 4 bases at J, with 7 bases between. In DNA, the CDR3 is TGTGCCAGCAGTGAGAGACAATACGAGCAGTACTTC. This encodes CASSERQYEQYF.

Only a few counts were recorded for this clone. Other DNA variants within this sample encode the same CDR3. V and J are TRBV18 and TRBJ1-2; D is possibly TRBD1 (5 bases). Germline V gives CDR1 KGHSH, CDR2 LQKENI. The CDR3 has 13 residues. Trimming stripped 0 bases from V and 4 bases from J, with 6 bases between. DNA of the CDR3: TGTGCCAGCTCACCACCCGGGGGCTATGGCTACACCTTC. This encodes CASSPPGGYGYTF.

About this clone itself: In the same sample, other DNA sequences code for this CDR3. The genes are TRBV29-1 and TRBJ1-5, with 8 bases aligning to TRBD1. Germline CDR1 SQVTM, CDR2 ANQGSEA. V shed 4 bases and J 6 bases; nucleotides not matched to a gene: 5. CDR3 length: 13 residues. The chain's CDR3 is CSVGGQVGQPQHF. Written as DNA, the CDR3 is TGCAGCGTTGGGGGACAGGTTGGTCAGCCCCAGCATTTT.

This clone showed up just a few times. Other DNA sequences from this sample encode an identical CDR3 as well. The V gene is TRBV18, the J gene TRBJ2-3; 11 nucleotides line up with TRBD1. This CDR3 has 15 amino acids. Germline V CDR1 and CDR2: KGHSH, LQKENI. J lost 3 bases, V lost 3 bases, and 2 bases had no gene match. This CDR3 reads CASSPGTGGTDTQYF. CDR3 sequence (DNA): TGTGCCAGCTCACCCGGGACAGGGGGGACAGATACGCAGTATTTT.

The chain recombines TRBV4-1 with TRBJ2-4; D call uncertain. Germline assignment: CDR1 MGHRA and CDR2 YSYEKL. The CDR3 spans 17 residues. V dropped 2 bases and J dropped 0 bases, with 14 bases sitting between them. The CDR3 sequence is CASSQPPGPLAKNIQYF. The CDR3 DNA is TGCGCCAGCAGCCAACCCCCCGGGCCTCTAGCCAAAAACATTCAGTACTTC.

A few counts support this clone. This sequence joins TRBV30 and TRBJ1-5; 8 positions agree with TRBD1. This CDR3 spans 12 amino acids. Per germline, CDR1 GTSNPN and CDR2 SVGIG (reference sequence). The V and J ends lost 5 bases and 6 bases, in that order; junction bases with no gene match: 3. The CDR3 sequence is CAWADRGQPQHF. CDR3 nucleotide sequence: TGTGCCTGGGCTGACAGGGGTCAGCCCCAGCATTTT.

On this clone: Distinct nucleotide sequences in the sample also encode this CDR3. The rearrangement joins TRBV27 to TRBJ1-1; D uncertain. Germline V gene sequence: CDR1 MNHEY, CDR2 SMNVEV (reference sequence). Trimming pared 3 bases from V and 5 bases from J, leaving 10 bases between. CDR3 size: 13 residues. The CDR3 sequence: CASSLEGGTEAFF. The CDR3 DNA follows: TGTGCCAGCAGTTTGGAGGGCGGGACTGAAGCTTTCTTT.

This clone was found a few times. The chain couples TRBV28 to TRBJ1-6; D is ambiguous. Trimming removed 4 bases from V and 4 bases from J, with 14 bases in between. The length of the CDR3 is 16 residues. The germline V gene has CDR1 MDHEN and CDR2 SYDVKM. CDR3 amino acids: CASSYLGIDYNSPLHF. In nucleotides, the CDR3 is TGTGCCAGCAGTTACCTGGGGATCGATTATAATTCACCCCTCCACTTT.

Concerning this clone: This sample includes further DNA sequences coding for the same CDR3. The rearrangement links TRBV25-1 to TRBJ2-7; D remains ambiguous. The CDR3 is 11 residues long. Trimming removed 4 bases from V and 3 bases from J, with 4 bases in between. Looked up from germline, CDR1 is MGHDK and CDR2 is SYGVNS. The CDR3 protein is CASSGYYEQYF. The DNA of the CDR3 is TGTGCCAGCAGTGGGTACTACGAGCAGTACTTC.

This clone was seen a few times. The chain joins TRBV5-1 to TRBJ1-1, with 7 bases lining up with TRBD1. V trimming: 3 bases; J trimming: 7 bases; junction bases outside the gene matches: 9. This CDR3 spans 14 amino acids. Germline lookup yields CDR1 SGHRS and CDR2 YFSETQ. The CDR3, as DNA: TGCGCCAGCAGCTCCTACCTACAGGGGATTGAAGCTTTCTTT. Translation: CASSSYLQGIEAFF.

V and J are TRBV30 and TRBJ1-2, with D perhaps matching TRBD1 (5 bases). The CDR3 totals 16 residues. Trimming shortened V by 8 bases and J by 6 bases, and 28 bases separated the two germline ends. The germline gives CDR1 GTSNPN, CDR2 SVGIG (reference sequence). For the CDR3, the DNA is TGTGCCCGCGTGGCCGGGGCGAAAGGACCAATTGATGGCTACACCTTC. Protein product: CARVAGAKGPIDGYTF.

The chain joins TRBV7-2 to TRBJ1-1; 7 bases map to TRBD1. Germline V lookup: CDR1 SGHTA, CDR2 FQGNSA. The V segment lost 5 bases and the J segment 3 bases; nucleotides outside the gene matches: 6. CDR3 length: 14 amino acids. CDR3 amino acids: CASSTRDSYTEAFF. In nucleotides, the CDR3 is TGTGCCAGCAGCACCCGGGACAGTTACACTGAAGCTTTCTTT. The full variable domain, its missing parts supplied by reference TRBV7-2 and TRBJ1-1, is GAGVSQSPSNKVTEKGKDVELRCDPISGHTALYWYRQSLGQGLEFLIYFQGNSAPDKSGLPSDRFSAERTGGSVSTLTIQRTQQEDSAVYLCASSTRDSYTEAFFGQGTRLTVV.

The chain carries TRBV28 and TRBJ1-4; D ambiguous. Germline CDR1 and CDR2: MDHEN and SYDVKM. The CDR3 consists of 16 residues. Trimming pared 1 base from V and 8 bases from J, leaving 17 bases between. DNA for the CDR3: TGTGCCAGCAGTTTATCCCTAGGAGGGCCGGAGGAAAAACTGTTTTTT. This encodes CASSLSLGGPEEKLFF.

This chain links TRBV19 with TRBJ2-7; D not certain. The V gene lost 3 bases and the J gene lost 0 bases, with 12 bases spanning the gap. CDR3 length: 15 residues. Germline loops: CDR1 LNHDA, CDR2 SQIVND (reference sequence). CDR3 in amino acids: CASSIRAATSYEQYF. The DNA for the CDR3 is TGTGCCAGTAGTATTCGGGCAGCCACCTCCTACGAGCAGTACTTC. The full variable domain, completed using reference TRBV19 and TRBJ2-7, is DGGITQSPKYLFRKEGQNVTLSCEQNLNHDAMYWYRQDPGQGLRLIYYSQIVNDFQKGDIAEGYSVSREKKESFPLTVTSAQKNPTAFYLCASSIRAATSYEQYFGPGTRLTVT.

V is TRBV7-2 and J is TRBJ2-6; D is unclear. Trimming removed 3 bases from V and 0 bases from J, with 9 bases in between. This CDR3 contains 16 residues. Germline V CDR1 and CDR2: SGHTA, FQGNSA. CDR3 protein: CASSFRRSSGANVLTF. CDR3 sequence (DNA): TGTGCCAGCAGCTTCAGGCGCAGCTCTGGGGCCAACGTCCTGACTTTC.

This clone was observed a few times. This rearrangement joins TRBV29-1 to TRBJ1-2; possibly TRBD1 for D (5 bases). Trimming removed 6 bases from V and 1 base from J, with 9 bases in between. CDR3 length: 12 residues. The V gene's germline CDR1 is SQVTM and CDR2 ANQGSEA. The CDR3 nucleotides are TGCAGCGTATCGGGGGGTAACTATGGCTACACCTTC. Its translation is CSVSGGNYGYTF.

This chain links TRBV20-1 with TRBJ1-2; 8 bases agree with TRBD1. Trimming cost V 7 bases and J 14 bases; bases outside gene matches: 9. This CDR3 region has 10 residues. Germline loops: CDR1 DFQATT, CDR2 SNEGSKA (reference sequence). The CDR3 sequence: CSGDVGQATF. For the CDR3, the DNA is TGCAGTGGGGATGTGGGACAGGCAACCTTC.